The 32 T cell receptor beta chains below were found in one sample sequenced in a study of naive and memory T cell subsets. Study-wide results and limits: Especially in CD8 cells, naive repertoires contained a few larger clonotypes, possibly CD45RA-re-expressing memory cells.

No antigen has been assigned to these receptors. An equimolar mix of two oligonucleotides served as the beta constant-region primer for TRBC1 and TRBC2. Four rounds of PCR amplified the ligated cDNA using nested alpha and beta constant-region primers plus SP2. TCRdb fed the UMI-ligation and nested PCR reads into MiXCR, producing one record per CDR3 protein. The sample includes about 90,000 distinct CDR3 sequences, roughly 10% of them seen just once. The specimen sequenced was naive CD4+ T cells from blood. The receptors derive from a human donor in good health.

Only a few counts were recorded for this clonotype. The chain joins TRBV14 to TRBJ2-5; D may be TRBD1 (5 bases). Germline values: CDR1 SGHDN, CDR2 FVKESK. V was pared by 4 bases and J by 3 bases, with 9 bases between. CDR3 length: 13 residues. CDR3 DNA sequence: TGTGCCAGCAGCCGACAGCTCGAAGAGACCCAGTACTTC. As protein: CASSRQLEETQYF.

The genes are TRBV6-6 and TRBJ2-7, with D possibly matching TRBD2 (6 bases). The germline CDR1 and CDR2 sequences are MNHNY and SVGAGI (reference sequence). V dropped 6 bases and J dropped 7 bases, with 16 bases sitting between them. This CDR3 contains 13 residues. As DNA, the CDR3 is TGTGCCAGCAGAGACTCGGCGGGGAGTGAGCAGTACTTC. This translates into CASRDSAGSEQYF.

The chain employs TRBV28 and TRBJ2-2; D remains ambiguous. The germline V gene has CDR1 MDHEN and CDR2 SYDVKM. V was shortened by 5 bases and J by 0 bases, with 4 bases between the two germline ends. The CDR3 totals 13 residues. As DNA, the CDR3 is TGTGCCAGCAGTCTAACGAACACCGGGGAGCTGTTTTTT. Protein sequence: CASSLTNTGELFF.

This clonotype was counted at least ten times. The gene calls are TRBV29-1 and TRBJ2-1; TRBD1 aligns across 8 bases. This CDR3 has 15 residues. Looked up from germline, CDR1 is SQVTM and CDR2 is ANQGSEA. V lost 3 bases and J lost 7; bases outside the gene matches: 11. CDR3 sequence (DNA): TGCAGCGTTGACAGGGGGCAACGGGCTAGGAATGAGCAGTTCTTC. Its protein product is CSVDRGQRARNEQFF.

DNA for the CDR3: TGTGCCATCAGTGACTCGGGTGATGAGCAGTTCTTC. The encoded protein is CAISDSGDEQFF. The chain uses TRBV10-3 and TRBJ2-1; D gene unclear. CDR3 size: 12 residues. Per the germline V gene, CDR1 is ENHRY and CDR2 is SYGVKD. Trimming cost V 3 bases and J 8 bases, with 8 bases left between them.

This clonotype appeared many times. The chain is built from TRBV7-2 and TRBJ1-1; no reliable D call. Germline V gives CDR1 SGHTA, CDR2 FQGNSA. This CDR3 has 13 amino acids. The ends were cut back, 2 bases at V and 0 bases at J, with 4 bases in the middle. DNA for the CDR3: TGTGCCAGCAGCTTAAGCTTGAACACTGAAGCTTTCTTT. Amino acid sequence: CASSLSLNTEAFF.

This clonotype occurred a few times. In nucleotides, the CDR3 is TGTGCCAGCAGCTTCCTGGACACCGAATACTCACCCCTCCACTTT. The encoded protein is CASSFLDTEYSPLHF. V usage is TRBV7-9 and J usage is TRBJ1-6; D is perhaps TRBD1 (5 bases). Trimming removed 3 bases from V and 10 bases from J, with 16 bases in between. The CDR3 runs 15 residues. Per the germline V gene, CDR1 is SEHNR and CDR2 is FQNEAQ (reference sequence).

This clonotype was seen ten or more times. This sequence joins TRBV6-6 and TRBJ2-2; D gene unclear. Trimming took 4 bases from V and 3 from J, leaving 12 bases between them. This CDR3 is built from 15 residues. Germline V gives CDR1 MNHNY, CDR2 SVGAGI (reference sequence). CDR3: CASSSQGDYTGELFF. CDR3 coding DNA: TGTGCCAGCAGTTCACAAGGAGATTACACCGGGGAGCTGTTTTTT.

This clonotype was observed many times. The chain couples TRBV10-3 to TRBJ2-3; 7 nucleotides match TRBD2. The CDR3 spans 14 residues. V dropped 4 bases and J dropped 2; count of bases not matched to a gene: 3. Germline values: CDR1 ENHRY, CDR2 SYGVKD. CDR3 region: CAISALADTDTQYF. CDR3 bases: TGTGCCATCAGTGCGCTAGCGGACACAGATACGCAGTATTTT.

This clonotype was observed at least ten times. The genes are TRBV19 and TRBJ1-4; weak D call: TRBD1 (6 bases). The V and J ends lost 4 bases and 5 bases respectively, with 8 bases between them. From germline, CDR1 is LNHDA and CDR2 SQIVND (reference sequence). The CDR3 is 13 amino acids. CDR3: CASSTDRNEKLFF. The DNA for the CDR3 is TGTGCCAGTAGTACTGACAGGAATGAAAAACTGTTTTTT.

This clonotype was recorded at least ten times. This chain connects TRBV5-1 to TRBJ1-5, with a possible D match to TRBD1 (5 bases). V was shortened by 2 bases and J by 5 bases, with 8 bases between the two germline ends. The germline V gene has CDR1 SGHRS and CDR2 YFSETQ. The CDR3 has 13 amino acids. CDR3 amino acids: CASSLAGDQPQHF. For the CDR3, the DNA is TGCGCCAGCAGCTTAGCGGGGGATCAGCCCCAGCATTTT.

This clonotype was observed a handful of times. V usage is TRBV27 and J usage is TRBJ2-3; 10 bases line up with TRBD1. Per the germline V gene, CDR1 is MNHEY and CDR2 is SMNVEV (reference sequence). V was pared by 4 bases and J by 3 bases, with 10 bases of the junction left unmatched. The CDR3 covers 17 residues. The CDR3 bases are TGTGCCAGCAGTTCTCCGGGACAGGGGCGCCTTACAGATACGCAGTATTTT. It specifies CASSSPGQGRLTDTQYF.

This clonotype was counted many times. The V and J genes are TRBV11-1 and TRBJ2-5; D uncertain. Per the germline V gene, CDR1 is SGHAT and CDR2 is FQDESV (reference sequence). V shed 4 bases and J shed 1 base, with 13 bases lying between them. The CDR3 totals 15 residues. Here the CDR3 reads CASSSPTQSQETQYF. In nucleotides, the CDR3 is TGTGCCAGCAGCTCCCCGACCCAATCCCAAGAGACCCAGTACTTC.

In its sample, this clonotype was seen many times. The chain links TRBV9 to TRBJ1-1; perhaps TRBD1 as D (5 bases). CDR1 is SGDLS and CDR2 is YYNGEE in the germline V gene. Trimming took 3 bases from V and 5 from J, leaving 14 bases between them. The CDR3 has 14 amino acids. The CDR3: CASSERYWGTEAFF. DNA for the CDR3: TGTGCCAGCAGCGAGAGATACTGGGGGACTGAAGCTTTCTTT.

The rearrangement uses TRBV7-2 and TRBJ2-7; the D gene is possibly TRBD2 (5 bases). The CDR3 is 20 residues long. V gave up 3 bases and J gave up 2 bases, with 29 bases separating them. Germline CDR1 is SGHTA and CDR2 is FQGNSA. The CDR3 region has the DNA TGTGCCAGCAGCTTTTCCCCTAGCTCCTTCAAGAGTGGCCCGACCTACGAGCAGTACTTC. Its translation is CASSFSPSSFKSGPTYEQYF.

J is TRBJ1-2 and V is TRBV18; D gene unclear. V was shortened by 1 base and J by 0 bases, with 12 bases between the two germline ends. Germline V gives CDR1 KGHSH, CDR2 LQKENI. The CDR3 loop spans 16 amino acids. The chain's CDR3 is CASSPRTGNANYGYTF. The CDR3 bases are TGTGCCAGCTCACCACGAACGGGGAACGCTAACTATGGCTACACCTTC.

The chain links TRBV2 to TRBJ1-3; 7 bases are a match to TRBD1. This CDR3 contains 15 residues. Germline assignment: CDR1 SNHLY and CDR2 FYNNEI. Unmatched junction bases numbered 7, after V lost 6 bases and J lost 2 bases. The CDR3 sequence: CASRILDRAGNTIYF. DNA for the CDR3: TGTGCCAGCAGAATCCTTGACAGGGCTGGAAACACCATATATTTT.

This clonotype was observed a few times. The CDR3 sequence is CASSQGQGQYF. As DNA, the CDR3 is TGTGCCAGCTCACAGGGTCAGGGGCAGTATTTT. The V gene is TRBV7-9, the J gene TRBJ2-3, with D possibly being TRBD1 (6 bases). Looked up from germline, CDR1 is SEHNR and CDR2 is FQNEAQ (reference sequence). V was clipped by 8 bases and J by 11 bases, with 14 bases between them. This CDR3 has 11 residues. Variable domain in full (rest from reference TRBV7-9 and TRBJ2-3): DTGVSQNPRHKITKRGQNVTFRCDPISEHNRLYWYRQTLGQGPEFLTYFQNEAQLEKSRLLSDRFSAERPKGSFSTLEIQRTEQGDSAMYLCASSQGQGQYFGPGTRLTVL.

There are many counts of this clonotype. V gene TRBV29-1 combines with J gene TRBJ1-5; 7 bases are shared with TRBD1. Per germline, CDR1 SQVTM and CDR2 ANQGSEA. The CDR3 is 13 amino acids. The V segment lost 6 bases and the J segment 2 bases; nucleotides outside the gene matches: 4. The CDR3 coding sequence is TGCAGCGTGCTTCAGGGGGGCAATCAGCCCCAGCATTTT. Protein product: CSVLQGGNQPQHF.

Only a few counts were recorded for this clonotype. This chain links TRBV10-3 with TRBJ1-1; D possibly corresponds to TRBD1 (5 bases). This CDR3 is 14 amino acids long. The V end lost 8 bases, the J end lost 4 bases, and 17 bases lay between the germline ends. Germline V gene sequence: CDR1 ENHRY, CDR2 SYGVKD. The CDR3 DNA reads TGTGCCATCTCGGGGGTGGTGCTGGGCACTGAAGCTTTCTTT. It encodes CAISGVVLGTEAFF.

This clonotype appeared a few times. The rearrangement links TRBV7-2 to TRBJ2-7; tentatively, D is TRBD1 or TRBD2 (5 bases each). This CDR3 comprises 13 residues. CDR1 and CDR2 from the germline V gene are SGHTA and FQGNSA. V shed 5 bases and J shed 4 bases, with 12 bases lying between them. The CDR3 nucleotides read TGTGCCAGCAGCCTGGGAGAGGGGTACGAGCAGTACTTC. It is translated as CASSLGEGYEQYF. Full variable domain (rest looked up from reference TRBV7-2 and TRBJ2-7): GAGVSQSPSNKVTEKGKDVELRCDPISGHTALYWYRQSLGQGLEFLIYFQGNSAPDKSGLPSDRFSAERTGGSVSTLTIQRTQQEDSAVYLCASSLGEGYEQYFGPGTRLTVT.

This clonotype was counted between two and nine times. The chain has TRBV7-2 and TRBJ1-1, with D tentatively TRBD1 (5 bases). Deletions cut 1 base from V and 1 base from J, with 10 bases between. The CDR3 totals 15 residues. Germline-derived CDR1 and CDR2 are SGHTA and FQGNSA. This chain's CDR3 is CASSLERGPNTEAFF. CDR3 nucleotide sequence: TGTGCCAGCAGCTTAGAGCGGGGACCGAACACTGAAGCTTTCTTT.

This clonotype was counted many times. V is TRBV7-2 and J is TRBJ1-1; D is uncertain. Between the trimmed V and J ends, which lost 2 bases and 0 bases, there was a span of 4 bases. CDR1 SGHTA and CDR2 FQGNSA come from the germline V gene. The CDR3 is made up of 13 amino acids. The CDR3 spells CASSLRLNTEAFF. CDR3 DNA sequence: TGTGCCAGCAGCTTAAGGCTGAACACTGAAGCTTTCTTT.

This clonotype was recorded a few times. The genes are TRBV6-2 or TRBV6-3 and TRBJ2-1, with 11 bases aligning to TRBD2. Trimming removed 5 bases from V and 3 bases from J; junction bases left unmatched: 12. This CDR3 is 18 amino acids long. Germline CDR1 reads MNHEY; CDR2 reads SVGEGT. Here the CDR3 reads CASSPWTSGTSGYNEQFF. CDR3 sequence (DNA): TGTGCCAGCAGTCCTTGGACGTCCGGGACTAGCGGCTACAATGAGCAGTTCTTC.

This clonotype was found many times. The CDR3 DNA follows: TGTGCCAGCAGCCCCCTCCGACCCAATGAGCAGTTCTTC. It is translated as CASSPLRPNEQFF. V usage is TRBV7-9 and J usage is TRBJ2-1, with no clear D. The CDR3 loop spans 13 amino acids. Germline lookup yields CDR1 SEHNR and CDR2 FQNEAQ (reference sequence). V lost 5 bases to trimming and J lost 6 bases, with 11 bases between them. Together with reference TRBV7-9 and TRBJ2-1, the CDR3 gives the full variable domain: DTGVSQNPRHKITKRGQNVTFRCDPISEHNRLYWYRQTLGQGPEFLTYFQNEAQLEKSRLLSDRFSAERPKGSFSTLEIQRTEQGDSAMYLCASSPLRPNEQFFGPGTRLTVL.

This clonotype was seen only a few times. The V call is TRBV4-3, the J call TRBJ2-2; D perhaps matches TRBD1 (5 bases). The CDR3 runs 14 residues. Trimming stripped 2 bases from V and 1 base from J, with 5 bases between. The germline gives CDR1 LGHNA, CDR2 YSLEER. CDR3 in DNA: TGCGCCAGCAGCCAAACAGGGAACACCGGGGAGCTGTTTTTT. Amino acids: CASSQTGNTGELFF.

Only a few counts were recorded for this clonotype. The chain couples TRBV27 to TRBJ2-3; D assignment may be TRBD1 or TRBD2 (5 bases each). Looked up from germline, CDR1 is MNHEY and CDR2 is SMNVEV (reference sequence). The CDR3 spans 15 residues. Trimming stripped 8 bases from V and 2 bases from J, with 17 bases between. The CDR3 loop reads CASGVRGRSTDTQYF. In DNA, the CDR3 is TGTGCCAGCGGGGTTCGGGGCAGGTCCACAGATACGCAGTATTTT.

For the CDR3, the DNA is TGTGCCAGCAGCTCACCACGGAGGAGCGGGGGGGCAGGTGAGCAGTTCTTC. This translates into CASSSPRRSGGAGEQFF. This chain uses TRBV7-2 with TRBJ2-1; 10 positions agree with TRBD2. J lost 9 bases, V lost 4 bases, and 15 bases had no gene match. The length of the CDR3 is 17 residues. Germline V gene sequence: CDR1 SGHTA, CDR2 FQGNSA.

V and J are TRBV7-2 and TRBJ1-6; 8 nucleotides match TRBD1. This CDR3 comprises 18 residues. With 7 bases clipped from V and 3 bases from J, the junction kept 14 bases outside the gene matches. CDR1 SGHTA and CDR2 FQGNSA come from the germline V gene. CDR3 DNA sequence: TGTGCCAGCACCACCTCAGGACAGGGAAACATCTATAATTCACCCCTCCACTTT. Protein: CASTTSGQGNIYNSPLHF.

The V and J genes are TRBV2 and TRBJ1-4, with a possible D match to TRBD1 (5 bases). Germline assignment: CDR1 SNHLY and CDR2 FYNNEI. V was shortened by 6 bases and J by 5 bases, with 13 bases between the two germline ends. The CDR3 runs to 14 residues. CDR3 protein: CASSPGPRNEKLFF. CDR3 DNA: TGTGCCAGCAGCCCGGGACCGCGGAATGAAAAACTGTTTTTT.

J is TRBJ2-1 and V is TRBV6-6, with TRBD2 matching 8 bases. CDR1 and CDR2 (germline): MNHNY, SVGAGI (reference sequence). The CDR3 totals 15 residues. V lost 6 bases, J lost 2 bases, and 6 bases stayed unmatched. The CDR3 DNA reads TGTGCCAGCAGCGCCCGGGGGGGGGCCTACAATGAGCAGTTCTTC. This codes for CASSARGGAYNEQFF.

V gene TRBV5-1 combines with J gene TRBJ1-1; a possible D gene is TRBD1 (5 bases). V was shortened by 0 bases and J by 1 base, with 13 bases between the two germline ends. Germline V gives CDR1 SGHRS, CDR2 YFSETQ. The CDR3 is 16 amino acids. CDR3 amino acids: CASSLEPQGPNTEAFF. CDR3 bases: TGCGCCAGCAGCTTGGAGCCCCAGGGCCCGAACACTGAAGCTTTCTTT.